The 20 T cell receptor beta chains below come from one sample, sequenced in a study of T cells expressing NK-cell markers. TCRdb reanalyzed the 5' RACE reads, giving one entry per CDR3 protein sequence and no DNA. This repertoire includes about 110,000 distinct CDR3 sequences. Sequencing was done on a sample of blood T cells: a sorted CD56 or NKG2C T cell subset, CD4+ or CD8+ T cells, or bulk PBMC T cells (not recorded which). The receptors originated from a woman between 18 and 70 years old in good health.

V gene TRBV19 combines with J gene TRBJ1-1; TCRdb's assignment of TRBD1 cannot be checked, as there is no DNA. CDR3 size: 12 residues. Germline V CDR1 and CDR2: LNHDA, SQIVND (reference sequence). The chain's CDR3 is CASSVSGAEAFF.

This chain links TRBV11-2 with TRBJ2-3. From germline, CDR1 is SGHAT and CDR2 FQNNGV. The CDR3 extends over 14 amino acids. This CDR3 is CASSSSQVSDTQYF.

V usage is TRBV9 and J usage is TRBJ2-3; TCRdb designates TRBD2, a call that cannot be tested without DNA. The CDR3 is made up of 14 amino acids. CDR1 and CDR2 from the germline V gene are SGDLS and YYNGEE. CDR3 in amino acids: CASSPEGFTDTQYF.

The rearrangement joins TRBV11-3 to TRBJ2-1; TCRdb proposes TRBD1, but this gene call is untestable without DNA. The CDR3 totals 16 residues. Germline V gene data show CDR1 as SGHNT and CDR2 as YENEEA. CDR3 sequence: CASSFAPSMGNNEQFF. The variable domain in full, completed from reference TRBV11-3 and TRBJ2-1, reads EAGVVQSPRYKIIEKKQPVAFWCNPISGHNTLYWYLQNLGQGPELLIRYENEEAVDDSQLPKDRFSAERLKGVDSTLKIQPAELGDSAVYLCASSFAPSMGNNEQFFGPGTRLTVL.

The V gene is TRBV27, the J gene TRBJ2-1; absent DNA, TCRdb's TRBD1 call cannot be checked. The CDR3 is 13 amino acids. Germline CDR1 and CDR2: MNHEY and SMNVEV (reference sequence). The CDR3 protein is CASSFPGDNEQFF.

The CDR3 sequence is CASSVYTRDSYNEQFF. The V call is TRBV5-1, the J call TRBJ2-1; the D call of TRBD2 rests on TCRdb alone, since no DNA is present to check it. The CDR3 has 16 residues. Germline lookup yields CDR1 SGHRS and CDR2 YFSETQ.

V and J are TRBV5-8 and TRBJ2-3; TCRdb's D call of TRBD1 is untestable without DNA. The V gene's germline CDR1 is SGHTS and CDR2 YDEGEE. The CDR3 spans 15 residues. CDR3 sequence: CASSAGQGKGDTQYF.

The CDR3 sequence: CASSFGGPGEQFF. The chain joins TRBV7-8 to TRBJ2-1; TCRdb picks TRBD1, but there is no DNA to check that call. Germline loops: CDR1 SGHVS, CDR2 FQNEAQ. The CDR3 covers 13 residues.

CDR3 sequence: CASSPQTGGLQPQHF. The chain joins TRBV7-9 to TRBJ1-5; TCRdb gives TRBD1 as the D gene, but with no DNA this cannot be confirmed. Germline V gene lookup returns CDR1 SEHNR and CDR2 FQNEAQ (reference sequence). The CDR3 contains 15 residues.

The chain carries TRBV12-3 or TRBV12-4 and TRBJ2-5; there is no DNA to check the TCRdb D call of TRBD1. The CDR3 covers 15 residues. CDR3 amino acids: CASSPRQGARETQYF.

CDR3 residues: CASSLEGLPDNEQFF. The chain joins TRBV12-3 or TRBV12-4 to TRBJ2-1; the D call from TCRdb, TRBD2, cannot be confirmed without DNA. CDR3 length: 15 residues.

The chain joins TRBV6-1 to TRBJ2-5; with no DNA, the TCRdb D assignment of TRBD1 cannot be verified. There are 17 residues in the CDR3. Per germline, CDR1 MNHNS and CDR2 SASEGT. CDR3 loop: CASSRRTGTGPQETQYF.

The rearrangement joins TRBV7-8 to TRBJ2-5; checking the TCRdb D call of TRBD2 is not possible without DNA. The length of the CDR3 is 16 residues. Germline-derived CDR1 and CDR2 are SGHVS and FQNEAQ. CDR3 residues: CASSQGGHSTWETQYF.

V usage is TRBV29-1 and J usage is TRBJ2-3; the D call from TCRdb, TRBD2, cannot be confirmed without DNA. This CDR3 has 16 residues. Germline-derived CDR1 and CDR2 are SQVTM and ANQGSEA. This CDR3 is CSMMGLAGGNTDTQYF.

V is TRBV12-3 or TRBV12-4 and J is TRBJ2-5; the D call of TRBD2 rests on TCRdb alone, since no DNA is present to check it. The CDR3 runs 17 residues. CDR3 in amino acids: CASSPSRGGRPGETQYF.

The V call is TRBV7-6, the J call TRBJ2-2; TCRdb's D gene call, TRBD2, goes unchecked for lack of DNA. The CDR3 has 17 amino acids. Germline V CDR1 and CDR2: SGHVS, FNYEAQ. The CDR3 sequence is CASSPSLGGLNTGELFF.

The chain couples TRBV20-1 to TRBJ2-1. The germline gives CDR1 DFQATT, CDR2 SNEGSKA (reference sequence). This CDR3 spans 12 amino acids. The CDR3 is CSARVLREGQFF.

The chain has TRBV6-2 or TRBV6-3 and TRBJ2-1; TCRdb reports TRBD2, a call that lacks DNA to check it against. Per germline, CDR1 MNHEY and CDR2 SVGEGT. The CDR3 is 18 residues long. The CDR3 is CASSYSYFGTSGDNEQFF.

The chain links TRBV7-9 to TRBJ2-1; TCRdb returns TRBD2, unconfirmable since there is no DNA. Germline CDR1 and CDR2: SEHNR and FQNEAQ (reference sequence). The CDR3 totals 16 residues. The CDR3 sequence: CASSGWTSGSWNEQFF.

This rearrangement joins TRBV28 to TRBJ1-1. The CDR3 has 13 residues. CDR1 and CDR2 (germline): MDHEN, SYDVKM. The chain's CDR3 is CASSLYRKSEAFF.